This note documents a single T cell receptor (beta chain) sequence. What this receptor recognizes is not known. The sample holds no much larger clone one base away, and base qualities are not on file. This entry comes from a study of OX40 agonist ivuxolimab in advanced cancers. For the study in its entirety: Ivuxolimab was an agonistic, fully human IgG2 monoclonal antibody directed against OX40 (CD134), a costimulatory receptor. Intravenous ivuxolimab was administered to patients every 2 weeks at six dose levels: 0.01, 0.1, 0.3, 1.5, 3 and 10 mg/kg. Of the approximately 50 patients in dose escalation, around 19 had hepatocellular carcinoma, about 15 had melanoma, 9 had renal cell carcinoma and 9 had head and neck cancer. A male proportion of 82.7% and a mean age of approximately 58 years, ranging from 23 to 79, were recorded for the dose-escalation cohort. Prior anti-PD-1, anti-PD-L1 or anti-CTLA-4 therapy was permitted, and 40% of dose-escalation patients had received checkpoint inhibitors. Partial responses occurred in three dose-escalation patients: two with cutaneous melanoma and one with hepatocellular carcinoma. The point of sequencing TCRbeta in the periphery was to test whether ivuxolimab changed TCR sequence diversity and drove clonal T-cell expansion. The monotherapy dose-escalation portion (N ≈ 52 patients) of the phase I ivuxolimab trial is reported in the paper. Study-wide conclusions, independent of this receptor: Low levels of normalized T-cell clonal expansion were also seen in some patients who did not respond. At doses from 0.1 to 3.0 mg/kg, clonal expansion was seen in both CD4+ and CD8+ blood T cells between baseline and week 6. In partial responders in the 0.1-3.0 mg/kg groups, normalized peripheral clonal expansion was found to be among the lowest, especially among CD8+ T cells. After ivuxolimab, more expanded clones were found on average in CD8+ T cells than in CD4+ T cells. The antigen specificity of the clonally expanded peripheral T cells was not determined.

Patients with autoimmune disease history or receiving systemic immunosuppression were excluded from the trial. In every dose cohort, peripheral blood was drawn for TCR sequencing at baseline, cycle 4 day 1, and cycle 7 day 1. The samples were taken from a phase I, first-in-human, multicenter, open-label dose-escalation trial of ivuxolimab. Adults with locally advanced or metastatic melanoma, renal cell carcinoma, hepatocellular carcinoma or head and neck squamous cell carcinoma were enrolled in the trial. Before TCR sequencing, CD4+ T cells and CD8+ T cells were sorted from peripheral blood as separate populations. To sequence the TCRbeta CDR3 region, genomic DNA was isolated from the sorted cells. The immunoSEQ Assay was used for sequencing of TCRbeta CDR3 regions. Entries here come from immuneACCESS through TCRdb and include only in-frame sequences with V and J called. Some clones fail to appear in such tables; in the studies checked, an unresolved V gene covers under half of the shortfall, and the cause of the remainder is unknown. The sample records more than 60,000 clones, around 82% of which are singletons. The ten largest clones take up approximately 4.8% of the sample.

Material: CD4+ or CD8+ T cells sorted from blood, obtained in a trial of the OX40 agonist ivuxolimab. The sequence derives from an adult with an advanced solid tumor such as melanoma, head and neck, liver or kidney cancer.

The CDR3 sequence is CASRAGQGWINEQFF. The bases read TGTGCCAGCAGGGCCGGACAGGGGTGGATCAATGAGCAGTTCTTC. The chain is encoded by TRBV6-5 joined to TRBJ2-1; 9 of the junction bases match TRBD1. V has 6 bases trimmed and J has 6 bases trimmed; junction bases matching no gene number 9. The CDR3 contains 15 residues, cysteine and phenylalanine counted. Of all the DNA, just the CDR3 is kept, 45 bases in frame from base 1. For CDR1 and CDR2, the germline V gene lists MNHEY and SVGAGI.